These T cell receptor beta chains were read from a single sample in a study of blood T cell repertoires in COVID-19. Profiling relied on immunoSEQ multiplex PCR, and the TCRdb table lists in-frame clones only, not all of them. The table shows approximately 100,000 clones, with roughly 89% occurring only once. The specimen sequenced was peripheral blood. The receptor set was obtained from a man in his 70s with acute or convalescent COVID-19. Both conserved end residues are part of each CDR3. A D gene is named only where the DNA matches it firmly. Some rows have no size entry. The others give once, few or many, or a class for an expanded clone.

CDR3 protein: CASSLGAGKFTEAFF
CDR3 DNA: TGTGCCAGCAGCTTGGGGGCAGGGAAGTTCACTGAAGCTTTCTTT
V gene: TRBV5-5
D gene: -
clone size: -
J gene: TRBJ1-1

CDR3 protein: CASSIGDRGYYTF
CDR3 DNA: TGTGCCAGCTCCATAGGCGACAGGGGTTACTACACCTTC
V gene: TRBV18
D gene: TRBD1
clone size: -
J gene: TRBJ1-2

CDR3 protein: CASSQGTSGGASEQFF
CDR3 DNA: TGCGCCAGCAGCCAAGGGACTAGCGGGGGGGCAAGTGAGCAGTTCTTC
V gene: TRBV4-1
D gene: TRBD2
clone size: -
J gene: TRBJ2-1

CDR3 protein: CASRVGGSGANVLTF
CDR3 DNA: TGTGCCAGCAGGGTCGGGGGCTCTGGGGCCAACGTCCTGACTTTC
V gene: TRBV6-5
D gene: -
clone size: -
J gene: TRBJ2-6

CDR3 protein: CAGGLANTDTQYF
CDR3 DNA: TGTGCCGGGGGACTAGCGAACACAGATACGCAGTATTTT
V gene: TRBV5-5
D gene: TRBD2
clone size: -
J gene: TRBJ2-3

CDR3 protein: CASSLQGLYGYTF
CDR3 DNA: TGTGCCAGCAGCCTCCAGGGTCTTTATGGCTACACCTTC
V gene: TRBV5-6
D gene: -
clone size: -
J gene: TRBJ1-2

CDR3 protein: CASTSGTPETQYF
CDR3 DNA: TGTGCCAGCACCTCCGGGACACCAGAGACCCAGTACTTC
V gene: TRBV3-1/TRBV3-2
D gene: -
clone size: -
J gene: TRBJ2-5

CDR3 protein: CASSTDRGIGELFF
CDR3 DNA: TGTGCCAGCAGCACGGACAGGGGGATCGGGGAGCTGTTTTTT
V gene: TRBV7-3
D gene: TRBD1
clone size: -
J gene: TRBJ2-2

CDR3 protein: CASTPGAGNTIYF
CDR3 DNA: TGTGCCAGCACCCCCGGGGCTGGAAACACCATATATTTT
V gene: TRBV7-9
D gene: -
clone size: -
J gene: TRBJ1-3

CDR3 protein: CASSSSDRGPGNTIYF
CDR3 DNA: TGTGCCAGCAGTTCGTCGGACAGGGGGCCGGGAAACACCATATATTTT
V gene: TRBV27
D gene: TRBD1
clone size: -
J gene: TRBJ1-3

CDR3 protein: CASSEALAVTDTQYF
CDR3 DNA: TGTGCCAGCAGTGAAGCCTTAGCGGTTACAGATACGCAGTATTTT
V gene: TRBV2
D gene: -
clone size: -
J gene: TRBJ2-3

CDR3 protein: CASSVPGLFNTQYF
CDR3 DNA: TGTGCCAGCAGCGTTCCCGGACTGTTTAATACGCAGTATTTT
V gene: TRBV13
D gene: -
clone size: -
J gene: TRBJ2-3

CDR3 protein: CASRKDLNTEAFF
CDR3 DNA: TGTGCCAGCAGGAAGGACTTGAACACTGAAGCTTTCTTT
V gene: TRBV6-5
D gene: -
clone size: -
J gene: TRBJ1-1

CDR3 protein: CSTGTLMAGEQFF
CDR3 DNA: TGCAGCACCGGGACTCTAATGGCGGGGGAGCAGTTCTTC
V gene: TRBV29-1
D gene: -
clone size: -
J gene: TRBJ2-1

CDR3 protein: CASSEIRGPQHF
CDR3 DNA: TGTGCCAGCAGTGAGATCCGGGGGCCCCAGCATTTT
V gene: TRBV6-1
D gene: -
clone size: -
J gene: TRBJ1-5

CDR3 protein: CASSESGSSYNEQFF
CDR3 DNA: TGCGCCAGCAGCGAGAGCGGGAGCTCCTACAATGAGCAGTTCTTC
V gene: TRBV5-1
D gene: TRBD2
clone size: once
J gene: TRBJ2-1

CDR3 protein: CASSEIQDGGYTF
CDR3 DNA: TGCGCCAGCAGTGAGATACAGGACGGGGGCTACACCTTC
V gene: TRBV10-1
D gene: -
clone size: -
J gene: TRBJ1-2

CDR3 protein: CASSDGTGRSYEQYF
CDR3 DNA: TGTGCCAGCAGTGATGGGACAGGGAGGTCCTACGAGCAGTACTTC
V gene: TRBV27
D gene: TRBD1
clone size: once
J gene: TRBJ2-7

CDR3 protein: CASSYRRAGTGELFF
CDR3 DNA: TGTGCCAGCAGTTATAGGAGAGCGGGCACCGGGGAGCTGTTTTTT
V gene: TRBV6-5
D gene: -
clone size: -
J gene: TRBJ2-2

CDR3 protein: CASSLGDLQPQHF
CDR3 DNA: TGTGCCAGCAGTTTGGGAGATCTACAGCCCCAGCATTTT
V gene: TRBV12-3/TRBV12-4
D gene: -
clone size: -
J gene: TRBJ1-5

CDR3 protein: CASSQDLSLAGEETQYF
CDR3 DNA: TGCGCCAGCAGCCAAGATCTCTCGCTAGCTGGCGAAGAGACCCAGTACTTC
V gene: TRBV4-3
D gene: -
clone size: -
J gene: TRBJ2-5

CDR3 protein: CASSQVTAATVGGDEQFF
CDR3 DNA: TGTGCCAGCAGCCAAGTTACGGCCGCCACCGTGGGGGGGGATGAGCAGTTCTTC
V gene: TRBV4-2
D gene: TRBD2
clone size: -
J gene: TRBJ2-1

CDR3 protein: CATGTSGDGQETQYF
CDR3 DNA: TGTGCCACCGGGACTAGCGGAGATGGTCAAGAGACCCAGTACTTC
V gene: TRBV28
D gene: TRBD2
clone size: -
J gene: TRBJ2-5

CDR3 protein: CASSLVGTGDTGELFF
CDR3 DNA: TGCGCCAGCAGCTTGGTTGGGACAGGGGACACCGGGGAGCTGTTTTTT
V gene: TRBV5-1
D gene: TRBD1
clone size: once
J gene: TRBJ2-2

CDR3 protein: CASSFLTDWDGYTF
CDR3 DNA: TGTGCCAGCAGCTTTTTGACTGACTGGGATGGCTACACCTTC
V gene: TRBV7-9
D gene: -
clone size: -
J gene: TRBJ1-2

CDR3 protein: CASKDTGDYEQYF
CDR3 DNA: TGTGCCAGCAAGGATACAGGAGACTACGAGCAGTACTTC
V gene: TRBV2
D gene: -
clone size: -
J gene: TRBJ2-7

CDR3 protein: CASSFTGPTYEQYF
CDR3 DNA: TGTGCCAGCAGCTTTACAGGCCCAACCTACGAGCAGTACTTC
V gene: TRBV13
D gene: -
clone size: -
J gene: TRBJ2-7

CDR3 protein: CASSPGHITDTQYF
CDR3 DNA: TGTGCCAGCAGTCCGGGACACATCACAGATACGCAGTATTTT
V gene: TRBV6-4
D gene: -
clone size: -
J gene: TRBJ2-3

CDR3 protein: CASSEVSTNIQYF
CDR3 DNA: TGTGCCAGCAGTGAAGTTAGTACCAACATTCAGTACTTC
V gene: TRBV25-1
D gene: -
clone size: -
J gene: TRBJ2-4

CDR3 protein: CASSYRPGTEAFF
CDR3 DNA: TGTGCCAGCAGTTACAGGCCAGGAACTGAAGCTTTCTTT
V gene: TRBV28
D gene: -
clone size: -
J gene: TRBJ1-1

CDR3 protein: CAITARGFGSPLHF
CDR3 DNA: TGTGCAATTACGGCTAGGGGGTTTGGTTCACCCCTCCACTTT
V gene: TRBV6-6
D gene: -
clone size: once
J gene: TRBJ1-6

CDR3 protein: CASTYPGQGVSSYNSPLHF
CDR3 DNA: TGTGCCAGCACCTATCCGGGACAGGGGGTTAGCTCCTATAATTCACCCCTCCACTTT
V gene: TRBV2
D gene: TRBD1
clone size: -
J gene: TRBJ1-6